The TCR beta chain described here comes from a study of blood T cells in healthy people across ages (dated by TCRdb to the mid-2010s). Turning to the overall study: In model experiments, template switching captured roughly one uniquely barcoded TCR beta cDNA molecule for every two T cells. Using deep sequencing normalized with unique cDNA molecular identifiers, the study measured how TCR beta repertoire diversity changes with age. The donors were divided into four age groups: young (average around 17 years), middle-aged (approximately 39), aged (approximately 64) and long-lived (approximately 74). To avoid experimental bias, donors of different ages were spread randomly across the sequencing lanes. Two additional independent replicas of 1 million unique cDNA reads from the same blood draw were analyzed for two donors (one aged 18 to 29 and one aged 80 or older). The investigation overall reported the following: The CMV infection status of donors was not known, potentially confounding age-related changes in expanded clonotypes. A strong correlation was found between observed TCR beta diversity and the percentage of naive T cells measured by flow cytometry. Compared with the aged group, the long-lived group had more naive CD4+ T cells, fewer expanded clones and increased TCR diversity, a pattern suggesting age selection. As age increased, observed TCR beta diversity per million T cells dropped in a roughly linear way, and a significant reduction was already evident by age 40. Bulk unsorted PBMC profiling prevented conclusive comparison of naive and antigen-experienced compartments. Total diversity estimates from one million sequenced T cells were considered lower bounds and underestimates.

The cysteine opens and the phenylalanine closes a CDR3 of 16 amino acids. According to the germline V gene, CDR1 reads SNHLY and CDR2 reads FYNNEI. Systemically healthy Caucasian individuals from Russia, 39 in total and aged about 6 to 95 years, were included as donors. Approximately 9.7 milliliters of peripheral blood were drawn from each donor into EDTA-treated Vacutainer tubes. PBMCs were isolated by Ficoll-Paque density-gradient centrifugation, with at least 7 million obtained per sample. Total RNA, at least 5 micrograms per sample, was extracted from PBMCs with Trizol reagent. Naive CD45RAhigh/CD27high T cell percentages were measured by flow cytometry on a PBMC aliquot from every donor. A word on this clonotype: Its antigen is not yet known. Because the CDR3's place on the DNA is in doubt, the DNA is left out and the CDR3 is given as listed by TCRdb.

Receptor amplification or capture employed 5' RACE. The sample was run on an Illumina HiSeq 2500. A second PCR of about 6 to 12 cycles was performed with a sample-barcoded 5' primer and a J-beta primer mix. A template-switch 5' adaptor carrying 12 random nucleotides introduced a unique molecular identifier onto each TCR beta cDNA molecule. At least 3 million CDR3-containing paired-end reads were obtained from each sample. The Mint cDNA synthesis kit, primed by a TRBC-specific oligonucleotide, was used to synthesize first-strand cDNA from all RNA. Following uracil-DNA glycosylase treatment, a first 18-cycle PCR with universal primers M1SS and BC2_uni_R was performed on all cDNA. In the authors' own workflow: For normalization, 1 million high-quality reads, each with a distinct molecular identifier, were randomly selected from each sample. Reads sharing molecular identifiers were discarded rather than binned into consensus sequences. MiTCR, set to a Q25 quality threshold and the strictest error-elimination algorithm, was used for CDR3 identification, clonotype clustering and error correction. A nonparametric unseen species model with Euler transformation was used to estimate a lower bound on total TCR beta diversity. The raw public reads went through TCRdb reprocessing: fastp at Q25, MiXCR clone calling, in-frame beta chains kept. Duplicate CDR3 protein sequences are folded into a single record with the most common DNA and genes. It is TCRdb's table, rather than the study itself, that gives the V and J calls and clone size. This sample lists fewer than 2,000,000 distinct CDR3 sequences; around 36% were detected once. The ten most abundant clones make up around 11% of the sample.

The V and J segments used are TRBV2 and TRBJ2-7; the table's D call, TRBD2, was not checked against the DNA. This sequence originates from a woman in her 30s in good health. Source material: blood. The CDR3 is CASILDGRDVSYEQYF.